Following are 25 T cell receptor beta chains from one sample sequenced in a study of OX40 agonist ivuxolimab in advanced cancers. Sequencing used immunoSEQ multiplex PCR; TCRdb keeps in-frame clones, though not all of them. The sample carries tens of thousands of clones, roughly 84% recorded once. Specimen: CD4+ or CD8+ T cells sorted from blood, collected in a trial of the OX40 agonist ivuxolimab. The receptor source for this set is an adult with an advanced solid tumor such as melanoma, head and neck, liver or kidney cancer.

The V call is TRBV11-2, the J call TRBJ2-1; 12 nucleotides align to TRBD1. The CDR3 consists of 15 residues. The germline V gene has CDR1 SGHAT and CDR2 FQNNGV. V shed 5 bases, J shed 9 bases, and the junction held 8 bases outside the gene matches. DNA for the CDR3: TGTGCCAGCAGCCCAGGGACAGGGGGCTCGAGTGAGCAGTTCTTC. It encodes CASSPGTGGSSEQFF.

V gene TRBV5-8 combines with J gene TRBJ2-7; TRBD1 aligns across 8 bases. Per the germline V gene, CDR1 is SGHTS and CDR2 is YDEGEE. Trimming cost V 3 bases and J 4 bases; bases outside gene matches: 9. The CDR3 contains 15 residues. The CDR3 reads CASSWGPGQVYEQYF. The CDR3 nucleotides read TGTGCCAGCAGCTGGGGCCCGGGACAGGTTTACGAGCAGTACTTC.

The gene calls are TRBV5-1 and TRBJ2-5, with 7 bases that match TRBD2. The J call is uncertain, as TRBJ2-7 better fits the DNA end. The CDR3 runs to 14 residues. Germline lookup yields CDR1 SGHRS and CDR2 YFSETQ. CDR3 DNA sequence: TGCGCCAGCAGCCCTTGGGGGGGTGTCTACGAGCAGTACTTC. The encoded protein is CASSPWGGVYEQYF.

This clone appeared a few times. V gene TRBV7-2 combines with J gene TRBJ2-1; 7 nucleotides align to TRBD2. Germline CDR1 and CDR2: SGHTA and FQGNSA. The CDR3 length is 15 residues. The J segment lost 7 bases and the V segment lost 5 bases, leaving 11 bases of the junction unmatched. DNA of the CDR3: TGTGCCAGCAGCCGCGTGGCGGGGGAAGGAAATGAGCAGTTCTTC. Its protein is CASSRVAGEGNEQFF. Supplemented by reference TRBV7-2 and TRBJ2-1, the full variable domain reads GAGVSQSPSNKVTEKGKDVELRCDPISGHTALYWYRQSLGQGLEFLIYFQGNSAPDKSGLPSDRFSAERTGGSVSTLTIQRTQQEDSAVYLCASSRVAGEGNEQFFGPGTRLTVL.

The J gene is TRBJ1-2, the V gene TRBV2; D is unresolved. V shed 4 bases and J shed 2 bases, with 8 bases lying between them. CDR1 and CDR2 from the germline V gene are SNHLY and FYNNEI. This CDR3 comprises 13 residues. The chain's CDR3 is CASSGYGNYGYTF. The DNA for the CDR3 is TGTGCCAGCAGTGGGTACGGGAACTATGGCTACACCTTC.

This chain joins TRBV19 and TRBJ1-5; no firm D call. V was shortened by 10 bases and J by 0 bases, with 7 bases between the two germline ends. CDR1 is LNHDA and CDR2 is SQIVND in the germline V gene (reference sequence). The CDR3 is 12 residues long. CDR3 in amino acids: CATSSSNQPQHF. CDR3 bases: TGTGCCACCAGTTCTAGCAATCAGCCCCAGCATTTT.

The V call is TRBV4-1, the J call TRBJ1-1, with D tentatively TRBD1 (5 bases). This CDR3 contains 16 residues. CDR1 and CDR2 from the germline V gene are MGHRA and YSYEKL. V lost 2 bases and J 1 base, leaving 14 bases between the germline ends. CDR3 region: CASSQFPGTENTEAFF. In nucleotides, the CDR3 is TGCGCCAGCAGCCAATTCCCCGGGACGGAGAACACTGAAGCTTTCTTT.

In this sample, this clone turned up once. The gene calls are TRBV9 and TRBJ2-5; 14 bases are shared with TRBD2. The CDR3 length is 17 residues. Germline CDR1 and CDR2: SGDLS and YYNGEE. Unmatched junction bases numbered 10, after V lost 4 bases and J lost 5 bases. CDR3 DNA: TGTGCCAGCAGCCCTGGGACTAGCGGGGGTCTCCAGGAGACCCAGTACTTC. It translates to CASSPGTSGGLQETQYF.

This clone occurred a few times. This chain joins TRBV4-1 and TRBJ1-2, with a possible D match to TRBD1 (5 bases). Germline CDR1 is MGHRA and CDR2 is YSYEKL. Trimming removed 2 bases from V and 4 bases from J, with 14 bases in between. The CDR3 spans 15 residues. CDR3 residues: CASSQQVTEIYGYTF. The CDR3 nucleotides read TGCGCCAGCAGCCAACAAGTGACAGAGATCTATGGCTACACCTTC.

This chain joins TRBV27 and TRBJ2-4, with D perhaps matching TRBD1 or TRBD2 (5 bases each). Trimming stripped 6 bases from V and 0 bases from J, with 18 bases between. This CDR3 is built from 17 residues. The germline V gene has CDR1 MNHEY and CDR2 SMNVEV (reference sequence). The CDR3 loop reads CASRRDGLLIAKNIQYF. For the CDR3, the DNA is TGTGCCAGCAGACGGGACGGACTCTTAATAGCCAAAAACATTCAGTACTTC.

In nucleotides, the CDR3 is TGTGCCAGCACCAGACTCGAGGGACTAGCGGGGATAGATACGCAGTATTTT. It codes for CASTRLEGLAGIDTQYF. The V call is TRBV7-2, the J call TRBJ2-3; 13 bases agree with TRBD2. The CDR3 runs 17 residues. The ends lost 7 bases at V and 5 bases at J; junction bases unmatched: 12. The germline CDR1 and CDR2 sequences are SGHTA and FQGNSA.

This chain joins TRBV6-4 and TRBJ2-3; possibly TRBD1 for D (5 bases). The CDR3 extends over 14 amino acids. Germline V gene sequence: CDR1 MRHNA, CDR2 SNTAGT. Deletions cut 3 bases from V and 2 bases from J, with 9 bases between. CDR3 bases: TGTGCCAGCAGTGAGGGGCCTTTCACAGATACGCAGTATTTT. It codes for CASSEGPFTDTQYF.

V is TRBV29-1 and J is TRBJ1-2; D remains ambiguous. There are 14 residues in the CDR3. V was clipped by 6 bases and J by 6 bases, with 20 bases between them. Germline V gives CDR1 SQVTM, CDR2 ANQGSEA. In nucleotides, the CDR3 is TGCAGCGTCCTACCTCCCCAAGGACGGGATGGCTACACCTTC. Protein product: CSVLPPQGRDGYTF.

The V call is TRBV29-1, the J call TRBJ1-5; TRBD1 matches at 9 bases. The V segment lost 8 bases and the J segment 5 bases; nucleotides outside the gene matches: 10. Germline assignment: CDR1 SQVTM and CDR2 ANQGSEA. The CDR3 has 14 amino acids. In nucleotides, the CDR3 is TGCAGCATACGCACAGGGGGCGGTGATCAGCCCCAGCATTTT. Protein: CSIRTGGGDQPQHF.

The chain couples TRBV4-1 to TRBJ2-1; 7 nucleotides line up with TRBD1. The CDR3 spans 15 residues. Per the germline V gene, CDR1 is MGHRA and CDR2 is YSYEKL. Unmatched junction bases numbered 3, after V lost 2 bases and J lost 2 bases. CDR3 region: CASSQMQGAYNEQFF. The CDR3 coding sequence is TGCGCCAGCAGCCAAATGCAGGGGGCCTACAATGAGCAGTTCTTC.

The rearrangement links TRBV10-3 to TRBJ2-7, with unresolved D. V was clipped by 0 bases and J by 3 bases, with 12 bases between them. The CDR3 runs to 15 residues. Germline CDR1 is ENHRY and CDR2 is SYGVKD. CDR3 sequence reads: CAISESISVGYEQYF. The CDR3 bases are TGTGCCATCAGTGAGTCGATCAGTGTGGGCTACGAGCAGTACTTC.

The chain carries TRBV5-4 and TRBJ2-1; D ambiguous. Germline CDR1 and CDR2: SGHNT and YYREEE (reference sequence). The V and J ends lost 2 bases and 6 bases respectively, with 15 bases between them. The CDR3 covers 15 residues. The CDR3 protein is CASSLTGPAPNEQFF. CDR3 DNA sequence: TGTGCCAGCAGCTTAACCGGCCCCGCCCCCAATGAGCAGTTCTTC.

This clone was detected only once. V and J are TRBV28 and TRBJ1-4; D might be TRBD1 (5 bases). The CDR3 runs to 13 residues. Germline CDR1 reads MDHEN; CDR2 reads SYDVKM. The V gene lost 5 bases and the J gene lost 6 bases, with 10 bases spanning the gap. DNA of the CDR3: TGTGCCAGCAGTATGGGGGGATATGAAAAACTGTTTTTT. This gives the protein CASSMGGYEKLFF.

This clone was seen once. The chain employs TRBV7-3 and TRBJ1-4, with TRBD1 matching over 12 bases. Germline trimming cut 7 bases from V and 2 bases from J; bases unmatched to any gene: 8. The V gene's germline CDR1 is SGHTA and CDR2 FQGTGA. CDR3 size: 17 residues. The CDR3 nucleotides are TGTGCCAGCATGCCTGGGACAGGGGGCTCGACTAATGAAAAACTGTTTTTT. It is translated as CASMPGTGGSTNEKLFF.

The chain is built from TRBV11-2 and TRBJ1-1; D unclear. Per the germline V gene, CDR1 is SGHAT and CDR2 is FQNNGV. The CDR3 spans 12 residues. V gave up 4 bases and J gave up 1 base, with 4 bases separating them. The CDR3 here is CASSSKNTEAFF. In DNA, the CDR3 is TGTGCCAGCAGCTCGAAGAACACTGAAGCTTTCTTT. Based on the CDR3 plus reference TRBV11-2 and TRBJ1-1, the full variable domain is EAGVAQSPRYKIIEKRQSVAFWCNPISGHATLYWYQQILGQGPKLLIQFQNNGVVDDSQLPKDRFSAERLKGVDSTLKIQPAKLEDSAVYLCASSSKNTEAFFGQGTRLTVV.

V is TRBV5-1 and J is TRBJ2-5; 11 bases fit TRBD2. The length of the CDR3 is 15 residues. CDR1 SGHRS and CDR2 YFSETQ come from the germline V gene. The junction had 7 bases not matched to a gene; V was cut back by 7 bases and J by 2 bases. The CDR3 protein is CASQRGTSGQETQYF. The CDR3 DNA follows: TGCGCCAGCCAGCGGGGGACTAGCGGACAAGAGACCCAGTACTTC.

The rearrangement joins TRBV28 to TRBJ2-5; 8 positions agree with TRBD2. The germline CDR1 and CDR2 sequences are MDHEN and SYDVKM. This CDR3 spans 15 amino acids. With V trimmed by 2 bases and J by 2 bases, 4 bases remained unmatched. The CDR3 spells CASSLAAGAQETQYF. DNA of the CDR3: TGTGCCAGCAGTTTAGCAGCGGGGGCACAAGAGACCCAGTACTTC.

The J gene is TRBJ1-6, the V gene TRBV5-1; D is ambiguous. Per the germline V gene, CDR1 is SGHRS and CDR2 is YFSETQ. V was shortened by 0 bases and J by 8 bases, with 9 bases between the two germline ends. The CDR3 runs 14 residues. The CDR3 loop reads CASSLEGWDSPLHF. CDR3 sequence (DNA): TGCGCCAGCAGCTTGGAGGGATGGGATTCACCCCTCCACTTT.

The V and J genes are TRBV5-4 and TRBJ1-3; D is ambiguous. The CDR3 is 13 amino acids. V lost 3 bases to trimming and J lost 2 bases, with 6 bases between them. Germline CDR1 reads SGHNT; CDR2 reads YYREEE (reference sequence). For the CDR3, the DNA is TGTGCCAGCAGCTCGTCTCCTGGAAACACCATATATTTT. Its protein product is CASSSSPGNTIYF.

The V call is TRBV2, the J call TRBJ1-2, with TRBD1 identical over 8 bases. This CDR3 has 12 residues. Germline V lookup: CDR1 SNHLY, CDR2 FYNNEI. The V segment lost 6 bases and the J segment 8 bases; nucleotides outside the gene matches: 5. Written as DNA, the CDR3 is TGTGCCAGCAGCTTAGCAGGGGGCGGCTACACCTTC. Protein: CASSLAGGGYTF.